One sample yielded the 3 T cell receptor beta chains listed below, sequenced in a study of control samples from healthy donors and cancer patients. This table comes from immunoSEQ multiplex PCR, and its TCRdb copy is limited to in-frame clones, with some not included. Counted here are about 120,000 clones, around nine tenths occurring once; the ten biggest clones make up around 10%. The sequenced sample was blood. The receptor set was obtained from a man under 40 in good health.

J is TRBJ1-5 and V is TRBV6-5; 12 bases map to TRBD1. J was trimmed by 8 bases and V by 6 bases; bases with no gene match: 5. The length of the CDR3 is 14 residues. Germline V gene data show CDR1 as MNHEY and CDR2 as SVGAGI. The CDR3 loop reads CASRGQGAVEPQHF. The CDR3 DNA reads TGTGCCAGCAGGGGACAGGGGGCGGTTGAGCCCCAGCATTTT.

The chain carries TRBV5-1 and TRBJ2-1; TRBD1 matches at 8 bases. The CDR3 length is 14 residues. CDR1 is SGHRS, CDR2 YFSETQ, per germline. V dropped 2 bases and J dropped 7; count of bases not matched to a gene: 5. CDR3 coding DNA: TGCGCCAGCAGCTTAGGGCAGGGGGCTAATGAGCAGTTCTTC. Translated, it gives CASSLGQGANEQFF.

This rearrangement joins TRBV2 to TRBJ2-3; 8 positions match TRBD2. Germline lookup yields CDR1 SNHLY and CDR2 FYNNEI. The CDR3 loop spans 15 amino acids. The V and J ends lost 6 bases and 1 base, in that order; junction bases with no gene match: 6. The CDR3 reads CASRRELAGTDTQYF. The CDR3 DNA sequence: TGTGCCAGCAGGAGGGAACTAGCGGGCACAGATACGCAGTATTTT. Full variable domain (remainder filled in from reference TRBV2 and TRBJ2-3): EPEVTQTPSHQVTQMGQEVILRCVPISNHLYFYWYRQILGQKVEFLVSFYNNEISEKSEIFDDQFSVERPDGSNFTLKIRSTKLEDSAMYFCASRRELAGTDTQYFGPGTRLTVL.